This T cell receptor beta chain comes out of a study of blood T cell repertoires in COVID-19. Study context: PBMCs, B-cell-depleted T cells, or T cells provided the cDNA or gDNA that made up the material.

This CDR3 is 16 amino acids long. V lost 4 bases, J lost 1 base, and 2 bases stayed unmatched. CDR1 and CDR2 (germline): LGHNA, YNFKEQ. Per the authors' pipeline: Reference gene primer amplification gave nucleated cell count estimates. Generated by immunoSEQ multiplex PCR, the TCRdb table keeps only in-frame clones and is missing some. That table supplies the V and J calls and clone size; D and trimming were determined from the DNA. The table records about 320,000 clones, 85% of them present only once. A note on this clone: A much larger clone sits a single nucleotide away, making a read error possible.

The rearrangement joins TRBV4-2 to TRBJ2-3; 13 bases are a match to TRBD2. What was sequenced was peripheral blood. This TCR came from a human donor in a cohort sampled during active COVID-19. CDR3 loop: CASSPGLAGGTDTQYF. The DNA for the CDR3 is TGTGCCAGCAGCCCTGGACTAGCGGGGGGCACAGATACGCAGTATTTT.